These 2 T cell receptor beta chains originate from one sample sequenced in a study of CD8+ T cells in alopecia areata. Treatment in this sample: oral pan-JAK inhibitor, 5-10 mg twice daily. In each case, RNA was isolated and then reverse transcribed into cDNA as the sequencing template. Libraries were prepared by immunoSEQ multiplex PCR; TCRdb keeps only in-frame clonotypes and omits some of them. The sample gives 65,000 to 75,000 clones, 29% of which show up once; about 15% is in the top ten. The sequences come from CD8+ T cells sorted from blood, collected at week 4, from a patient treated with tofacitinib. These receptors were obtained from a human donor with alopecia areata.

In its sample, this clone was seen a few times. The chain employs TRBV30 and TRBJ1-1; D remains ambiguous. Germline V gene lookup returns CDR1 GTSNPN and CDR2 SVGIG (reference sequence). This CDR3 comprises 10 residues. The V end lost 7 bases, the J end lost 3 bases, and 6 bases lay between the germline ends. The CDR3 sequence is CASRDTEAFF. In DNA, the CDR3 is TGTGCCTCGCGGGACACTGAAGCTTTCTTT.

The chain recombines TRBV30 with TRBJ2-1, with a tentative D call TRBD2 (6 bases). The CDR3 spans 15 residues. Looked up from germline, CDR1 is GTSNPN and CDR2 is SVGIG (reference sequence). V was trimmed by 3 bases and J by 3 bases, leaving 15 bases between them. CDR3 bases: TGTGCCTGGAGCCTGGGCGCGGGGTTCTACAATGAGCAGTTCTTC. Translated: CAWSLGAGFYNEQFF. Full variable domain (missing parts from reference TRBV30 and TRBJ2-1): SQTIHQWPATLVQPVGSPLSLECTVEGTSNPNLYWYRQAAGRGLQLLFYSVGIGQISSEVPQNLSASRPQDRQFILSSKKLLLSDSGFYLCAWSLGAGFYNEQFFGPGTRLTVL.